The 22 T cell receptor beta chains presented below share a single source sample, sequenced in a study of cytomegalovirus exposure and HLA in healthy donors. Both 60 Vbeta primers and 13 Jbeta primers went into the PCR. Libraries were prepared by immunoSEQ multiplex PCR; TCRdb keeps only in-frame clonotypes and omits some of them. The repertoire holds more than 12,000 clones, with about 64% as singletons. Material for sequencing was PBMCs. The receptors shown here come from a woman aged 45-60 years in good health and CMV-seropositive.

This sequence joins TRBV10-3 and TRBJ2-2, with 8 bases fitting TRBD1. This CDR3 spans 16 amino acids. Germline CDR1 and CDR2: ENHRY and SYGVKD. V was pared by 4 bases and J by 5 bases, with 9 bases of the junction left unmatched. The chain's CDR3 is CAISGAGTGPTGELFF. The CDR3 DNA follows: TGTGCCATCAGTGGAGCCGGGACAGGTCCTACCGGGGAGCTGTTTTTT.

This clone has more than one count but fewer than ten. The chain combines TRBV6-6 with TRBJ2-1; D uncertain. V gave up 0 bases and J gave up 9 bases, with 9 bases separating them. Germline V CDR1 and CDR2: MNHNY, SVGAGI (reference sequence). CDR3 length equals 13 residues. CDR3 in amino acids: CASSYSTVGEQFF. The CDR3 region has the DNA TGTGCCAGCAGTTACTCGACTGTAGGTGAGCAGTTCTTC.

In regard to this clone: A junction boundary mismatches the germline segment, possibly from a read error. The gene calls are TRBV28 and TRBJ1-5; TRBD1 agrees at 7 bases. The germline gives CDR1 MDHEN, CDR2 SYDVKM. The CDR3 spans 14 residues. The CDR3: CLLPDRVSNQPQHF. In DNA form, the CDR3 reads TGCCTACTCCCCGACAGGGTTAGCAATCAGCCCCAGCATTTT.

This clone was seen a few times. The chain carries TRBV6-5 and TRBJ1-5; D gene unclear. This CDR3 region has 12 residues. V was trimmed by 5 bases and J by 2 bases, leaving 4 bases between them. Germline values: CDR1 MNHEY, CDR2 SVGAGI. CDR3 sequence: CASSEGNQPQHF. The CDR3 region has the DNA TGTGCCAGCAGTGAGGGCAATCAGCCCCAGCATTTT.

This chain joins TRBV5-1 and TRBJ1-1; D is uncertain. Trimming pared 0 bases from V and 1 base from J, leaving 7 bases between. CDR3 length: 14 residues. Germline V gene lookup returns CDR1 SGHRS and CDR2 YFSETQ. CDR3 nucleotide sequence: TGCGCCAGCAGCTTGGACCCAGGGAACACTGAAGCTTTCTTT. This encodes CASSLDPGNTEAFF.

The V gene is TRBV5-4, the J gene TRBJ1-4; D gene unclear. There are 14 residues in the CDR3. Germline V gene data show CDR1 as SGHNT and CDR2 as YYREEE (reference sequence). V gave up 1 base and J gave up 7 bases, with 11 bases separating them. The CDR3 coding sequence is TGTGCCAGCAGCTTGACCAGACAAGGTGAAAAACTGTTTTTT. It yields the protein CASSLTRQGEKLFF.

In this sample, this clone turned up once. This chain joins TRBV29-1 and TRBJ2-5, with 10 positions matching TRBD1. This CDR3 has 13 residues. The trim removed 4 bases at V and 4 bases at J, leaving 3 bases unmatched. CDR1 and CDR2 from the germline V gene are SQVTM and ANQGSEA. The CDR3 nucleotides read TGCAGCGTTGTGGACAGGGGGGGAGAGACCCAGTACTTC. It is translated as CSVVDRGGETQYF.

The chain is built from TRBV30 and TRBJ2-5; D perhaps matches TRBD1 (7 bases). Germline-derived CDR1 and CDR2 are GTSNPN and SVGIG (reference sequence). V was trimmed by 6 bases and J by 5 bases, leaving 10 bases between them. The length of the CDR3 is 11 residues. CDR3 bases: TGTGCCTGCGGGGGACAGGAGACCCAGTACTTC. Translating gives CACGGQETQYF.

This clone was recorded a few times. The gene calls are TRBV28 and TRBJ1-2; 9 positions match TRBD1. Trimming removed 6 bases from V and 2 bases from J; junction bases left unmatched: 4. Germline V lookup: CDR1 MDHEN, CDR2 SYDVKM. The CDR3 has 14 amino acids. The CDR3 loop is CASRWTGANYGYTF. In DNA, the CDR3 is TGTGCCAGCAGGTGGACAGGGGCCAACTATGGCTACACCTTC.

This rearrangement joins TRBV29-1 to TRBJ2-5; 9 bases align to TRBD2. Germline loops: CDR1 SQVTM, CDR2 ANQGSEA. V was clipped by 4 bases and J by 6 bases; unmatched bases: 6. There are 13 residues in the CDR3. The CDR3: CSVVAGGLKTQYF. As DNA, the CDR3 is TGCAGCGTTGTCGCGGGAGGGCTAAAGACCCAGTACTTC.

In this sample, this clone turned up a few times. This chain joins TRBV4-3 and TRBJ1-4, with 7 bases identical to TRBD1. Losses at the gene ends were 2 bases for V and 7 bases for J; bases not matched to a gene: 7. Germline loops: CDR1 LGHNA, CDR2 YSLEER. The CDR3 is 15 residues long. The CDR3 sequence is CASSQSFRQGEKLFF. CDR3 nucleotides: TGCGCCAGCAGCCAATCCTTCCGACAGGGTGAAAAACTGTTTTTT.

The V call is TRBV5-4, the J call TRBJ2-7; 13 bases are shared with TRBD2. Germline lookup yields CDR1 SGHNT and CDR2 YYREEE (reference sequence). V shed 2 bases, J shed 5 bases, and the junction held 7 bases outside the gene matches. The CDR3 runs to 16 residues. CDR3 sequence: CASSLATSGRIHEQYF. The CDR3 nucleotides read TGTGCCAGCAGCTTAGCGACTAGCGGGAGGATCCACGAGCAGTACTTC. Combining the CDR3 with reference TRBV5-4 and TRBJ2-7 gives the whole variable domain ETGVTQSPTHLIKTRGQQVTLRCSSQSGHNTVSWYQQALGQGPQFIFQYYREEENGRGNFPPRFSGLQFPNYSSELNVNALELDDSALYLCASSLATSGRIHEQYFGPGTRLTVT.

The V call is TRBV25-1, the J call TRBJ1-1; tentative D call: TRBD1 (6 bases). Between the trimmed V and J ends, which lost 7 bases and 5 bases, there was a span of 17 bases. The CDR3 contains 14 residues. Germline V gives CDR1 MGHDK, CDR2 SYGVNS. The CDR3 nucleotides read TGTGCCAGCAAAGCAGGGGTGGTGGGAACTGAAGCTTTCTTT. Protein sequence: CASKAGVVGTEAFF.

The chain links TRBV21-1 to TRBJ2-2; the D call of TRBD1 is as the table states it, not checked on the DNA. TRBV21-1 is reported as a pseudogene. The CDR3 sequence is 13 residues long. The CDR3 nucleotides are TGTGCCAGCAGTGCCTCAGGGTCCGGGGAGCTGTTTTTT. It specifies CASSASGSGELFF.

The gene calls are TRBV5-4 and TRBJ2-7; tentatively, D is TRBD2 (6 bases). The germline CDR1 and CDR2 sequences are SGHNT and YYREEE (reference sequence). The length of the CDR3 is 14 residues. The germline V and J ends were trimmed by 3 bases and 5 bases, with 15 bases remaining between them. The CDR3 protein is CASSYVGGVNEQYF. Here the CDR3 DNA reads TGTGCCAGCAGCTACGTCGGGGGAGTCAACGAGCAGTACTTC.

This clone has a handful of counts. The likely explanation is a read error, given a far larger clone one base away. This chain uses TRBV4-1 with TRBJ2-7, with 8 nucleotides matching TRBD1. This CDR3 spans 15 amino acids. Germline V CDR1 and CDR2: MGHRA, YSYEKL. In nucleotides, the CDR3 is TGCGCCTGCAGCCAATACCTCAGGGGGCGGGTAGAGCAGTACTTC. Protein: CACSQYLRGRVEQYF.

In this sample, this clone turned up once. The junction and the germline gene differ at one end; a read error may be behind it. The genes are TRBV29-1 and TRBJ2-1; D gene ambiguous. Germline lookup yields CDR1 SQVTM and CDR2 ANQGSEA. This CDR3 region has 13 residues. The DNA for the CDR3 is TGCAGCGTTGATCGTAACTCCGACAATGAGCAGTTCTTC. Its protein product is CSVDRNSDNEQFF.

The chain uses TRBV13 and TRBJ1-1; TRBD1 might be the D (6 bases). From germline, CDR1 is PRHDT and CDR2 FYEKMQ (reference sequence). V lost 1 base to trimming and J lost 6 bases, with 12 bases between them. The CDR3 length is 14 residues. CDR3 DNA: TGTGCCAGCAGCTTAGCAGGGGCCAACGCTGAAGCTTTCTTT. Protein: CASSLAGANAEAFF.

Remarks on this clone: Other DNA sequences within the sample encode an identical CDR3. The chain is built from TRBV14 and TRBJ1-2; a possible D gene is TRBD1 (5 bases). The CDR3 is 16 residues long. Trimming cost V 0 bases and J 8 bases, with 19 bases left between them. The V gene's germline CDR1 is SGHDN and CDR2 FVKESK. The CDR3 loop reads CASSQEERAGRDGYTF. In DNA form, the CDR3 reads TGTGCCAGCAGCCAAGAGGAGCGGGCAGGAAGGGACGGCTACACCTTC.

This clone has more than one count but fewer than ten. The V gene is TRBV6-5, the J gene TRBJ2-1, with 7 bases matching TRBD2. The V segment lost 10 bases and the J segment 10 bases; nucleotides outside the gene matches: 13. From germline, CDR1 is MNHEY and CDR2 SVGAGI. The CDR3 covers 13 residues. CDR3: CAIRPTSSREQFF. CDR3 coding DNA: TGTGCCATCAGACCGACTAGCTCTAGAGAGCAGTTCTTC.

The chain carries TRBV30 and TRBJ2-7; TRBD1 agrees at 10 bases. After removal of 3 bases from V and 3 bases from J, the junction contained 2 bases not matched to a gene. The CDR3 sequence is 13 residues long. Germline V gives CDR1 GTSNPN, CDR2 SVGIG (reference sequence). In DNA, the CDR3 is TGTGCCTGGAGCGGGGACAGGGGCTACGAGCAGTACTTC. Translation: CAWSGDRGYEQYF.

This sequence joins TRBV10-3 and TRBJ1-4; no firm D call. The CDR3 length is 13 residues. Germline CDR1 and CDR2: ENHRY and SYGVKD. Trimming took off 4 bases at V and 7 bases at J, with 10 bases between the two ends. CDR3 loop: CAISALGGEKLFF. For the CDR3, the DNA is TGTGCCATCAGTGCCCTCGGAGGTGAAAAACTGTTTTTT.